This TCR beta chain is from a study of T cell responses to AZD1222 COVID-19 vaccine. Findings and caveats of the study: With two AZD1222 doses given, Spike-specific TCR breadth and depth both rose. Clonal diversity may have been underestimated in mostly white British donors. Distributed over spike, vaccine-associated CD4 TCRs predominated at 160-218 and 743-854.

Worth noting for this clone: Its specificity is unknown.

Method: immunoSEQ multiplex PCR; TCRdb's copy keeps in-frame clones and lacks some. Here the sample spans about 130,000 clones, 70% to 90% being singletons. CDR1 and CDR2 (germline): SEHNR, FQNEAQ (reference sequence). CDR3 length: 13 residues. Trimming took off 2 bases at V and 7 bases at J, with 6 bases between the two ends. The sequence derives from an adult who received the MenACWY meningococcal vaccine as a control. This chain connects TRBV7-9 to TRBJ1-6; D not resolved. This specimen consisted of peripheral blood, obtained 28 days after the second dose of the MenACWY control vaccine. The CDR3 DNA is TGTGCCAGCAGCTTATCTCGAAATTCACCCCTCCACTTT. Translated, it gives CASSLSRNSPLHF.